What follows are 3 T cell receptor beta chains derived from one specimen sequenced in a study of blood T cell repertoires in COVID-19. Generated by immunoSEQ multiplex PCR, the TCRdb table keeps only in-frame clones and is missing some. This table has 270,000 or so clones, roughly 91% appearing once. Sequencing was performed on peripheral blood. All receptors derive from a woman aged 25-40 years with COVID-19, enrolled during active disease.

This clone is a singleton in its sample. The chain is built from TRBV27 and TRBJ1-1, with D tentatively TRBD1 (6 bases). The germline V gene encodes CDR1 MNHEY and CDR2 SMNVEV (reference sequence). Deletions cut 0 bases from V and 4 bases from J, with 15 bases between. The CDR3 extends over 16 amino acids. The CDR3 protein is CASSLSPAGVVTEAFF. The DNA of the CDR3 is TGTGCCAGCAGTTTATCTCCGGCAGGGGTTGTCACTGAAGCTTTCTTT.

This clone was picked up one time. The J gene is TRBJ2-2, the V gene TRBV3-1 (or the pseudogene TRBV3-2); D is undetermined. The CDR3 contains 15 residues. V dropped 1 base and J dropped 5 bases, with 11 bases sitting between them. CDR1 and CDR2 (germline): LGHDT, YNNKEL (reference sequence). In DNA, the CDR3 is TGTGCCAGCAGCCAAGGGCATCTCGCAACCGGGGAGCTGTTTTTT. This codes for CASSQGHLATGELFF.

This chain joins TRBV28 and TRBJ2-7; 7 nucleotides align to TRBD1. Germline V gene lookup returns CDR1 MDHEN and CDR2 SYDVKM. V lost 10 bases and J lost 3; bases outside the gene matches: 12. This CDR3 spans 14 amino acids. The CDR3, as DNA: TGTGCCACCACACAGGCAGGGACAGTCTACGAGCAGTACTTC. Amino acids: CATTQAGTVYEQYF. Full variable domain (rest looked up from reference TRBV28 and TRBJ2-7): DVKVTQSSRYLVKRTGEKVFLECVQDMDHENMFWYRQDPGLGLRLIYFSYDVKMKEKGDIPEGYSVSREKKERFSLILESASTNQTSMYLCATTQAGTVYEQYFGPGTRLTVT.